The 6 T cell receptor beta chains reported below all come from one sample, sequenced in a study of blood T cell repertoires in COVID-19. Method: immunoSEQ multiplex PCR; TCRdb's copy keeps in-frame clones and lacks some. Here the sample spans about 200,000 clones, roughly 86% being singletons. The sequencing input was peripheral blood. These receptors originate from a young man with active or convalescent COVID-19.

This chain joins TRBV5-3 and TRBJ1-5; TRBD1 aligns across 10 bases. TRBV5-3 counts as an open reading frame of uncertain function. The CDR3 runs to 15 residues. V shed 4 bases and J 6 bases; nucleotides not matched to a gene: 7. The CDR3: CARSRRDRGSQPQHF. In DNA form, the CDR3 reads TGTGCCAGAAGCCGACGGGACAGGGGTTCTCAGCCCCAGCATTTT.

V and J are TRBV2 and TRBJ2-5; 12 bases fit TRBD2. Germline loops: CDR1 SNHLY, CDR2 FYNNEI. The CDR3 spans 15 residues. With 5 bases clipped from V and 2 bases from J, the junction kept 3 bases outside the gene matches. The DNA for the CDR3 is TGTGCCAGCAGTATGACTAGCGGGGGTCAAGAGACCCAGTACTTC. This sequence encodes CASSMTSGGQETQYF.

The chain links TRBV7-2 to TRBJ1-2; D ambiguous. The CDR3 has 14 amino acids. The V gene lost 1 base and the J gene lost 3 bases, with 9 bases spanning the gap. Germline V CDR1 and CDR2: SGHTA, FQGNSA. CDR3 DNA: TGTGCCAGCAGCTTAGTAGTCACCGACTATGGCTACACCTTC. Translated: CASSLVVTDYGYTF.

The V call is TRBV7-2, the J call TRBJ1-5; 9 positions agree with TRBD1. CDR3 size: 16 residues. CDR1 is SGHTA and CDR2 is FQGNSA in the germline V gene. Unmatched junction bases numbered 4, after V lost 1 base and J lost 3 bases. The CDR3 region is CASSLGGDRDNQPQHF. CDR3 in DNA: TGTGCCAGCAGCTTAGGAGGGGACAGGGACAATCAGCCCCAGCATTTT.

The V and J genes are TRBV2 and TRBJ1-1; D may be TRBD1 (5 bases). This CDR3 contains 14 residues. Trimming left V 10 bases short and J 5 bases short, with 20 bases between. Looked up from germline, CDR1 is SNHLY and CDR2 is FYNNEI. CDR3 sequence (DNA): TGTGCCACTCAGACAGTAGGCTTTTCGACTGAAGCTTTCTTT. It translates to CATQTVGFSTEAFF.

J is TRBJ2-3 and V is TRBV12-5, with 15 bases fitting TRBD2. The germline V gene has CDR1 LGHNT and CDR2 FRNRAP. This CDR3 has 20 amino acids. V lost 2 bases, J lost 1 base, and 10 bases stayed unmatched. CDR3 protein: CASGLRPGLAGGVGTDTQYF. The CDR3 DNA follows: TGTGCTAGTGGTTTGCGACCGGGACTAGCGGGAGGTGTGGGCACAGATACGCAGTATTTT.